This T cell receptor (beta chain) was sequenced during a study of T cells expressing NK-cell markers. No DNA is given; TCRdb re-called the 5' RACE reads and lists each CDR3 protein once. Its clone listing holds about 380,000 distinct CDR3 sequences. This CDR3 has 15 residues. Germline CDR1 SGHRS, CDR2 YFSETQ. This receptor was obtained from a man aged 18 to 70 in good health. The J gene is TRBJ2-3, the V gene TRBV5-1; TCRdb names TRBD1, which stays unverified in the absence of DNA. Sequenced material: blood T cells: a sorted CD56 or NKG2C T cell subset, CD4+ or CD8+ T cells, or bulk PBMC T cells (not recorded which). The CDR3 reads CASSLQGRVTDTQYF.